This T cell receptor (beta chain) stems from a study of blood T cell repertoires in COVID-19. About the research overall: Researchers got acute and convalescent COVID-19 samples from the United States, Italy and Spain.

Between the trimmed V and J ends, which lost 0 bases and 4 bases, there was a span of 11 bases. The CDR3 is 15 amino acids. Germline assignment: CDR1 MNHEY and CDR2 SVGAGI. Assay used: immunoSEQ multiplex PCR; TCRdb lists only in-frame clones, some missing. The table includes 230,000 or so clones, 75% to 85% detected once. J is TRBJ2-3 and V is TRBV6-5; D might be TRBD2 (6 bases). The receptor's source is a middle-aged woman who had recovered from COVID-19. The sample was peripheral blood. The CDR3 reads CASSYSGGFPDTQYF. DNA for the CDR3: TGTGCCAGCAGTTACTCCGGAGGGTTTCCAGATACGCAGTATTTT.